Presented here are 12 T cell receptor beta chains from one specimen sequenced in a study of CDR3 diversity in severe acne (dated by TCRdb to about 2019). Library prep was done by PCR. Sequenced on an Illumina HiSeq 2000. TCRdb trimmed the raw reads at Q25, called clones with MiXCR and kept productive beta chains. Merged by CDR3 protein, the rows form single entries marked with the most common genes and DNA. The table for this sample lists about 84,000 distinct CDR3 sequences; 51% of them were counted only once. Roughly an eighth of the sample rests with the top ten. The sequenced material came from blood. The receptors were sampled from a male donor in good health, without acne.

This chain connects TRBV12-3 or TRBV12-4 to TRBJ1-1; perhaps TRBD1 as D (5 bases). Between the trimmed V and J ends, which lost 4 bases and 11 bases, there was a span of 11 bases. The CDR3 totals 11 residues. The CDR3: CASSSRRGAFF. Here the CDR3 DNA reads TGTGCCAGCAGTTCAAGGCGGGGGGCTTTCTTT.

This clonotype was found once. The V gene is TRBV7-6, the J gene TRBJ2-7; D gene unclear. Trimming cost V 5 bases and J 6 bases, with 11 bases left between them. CDR1 is SGHVS and CDR2 is FNYEAQ in the germline V gene. CDR3 length: 12 residues. CDR3 in amino acids: CASSQGQSEQYF. CDR3 coding DNA: TGTGCCAGCAGCCAAGGGCAGAGCGAGCAGTACTTC. The full variable domain, in which reference TRBV7-6 and TRBJ2-7 provide the parts outside the CDR3, is GAGVSQSPRYKVTKRGQDVALRCDPISGHVSLYWYRQALGQGPEFLTYFNYEAQQDKSGLPNDRFSAERPEGSISTLTIQRTEQRDSAMYRCASSQGQSEQYFGPGTRLTVT.

This clonotype was counted many times. The chain links TRBV2 to TRBJ1-1, with D unclear. Trimming stripped 6 bases from V and 4 bases from J, with 15 bases between. This CDR3 has 14 amino acids. Germline CDR1 and CDR2: SNHLY and FYNNEI. The CDR3 reads CASRAALGSTEAFF. The CDR3 bases are TGTGCCAGCAGAGCCGCCCTGGGGTCCACTGAAGCTTTCTTT. Full variable domain (missing parts from reference TRBV2 and TRBJ1-1): EPEVTQTPSHQVTQMGQEVILRCVPISNHLYFYWYRQILGQKVEFLVSFYNNEISEKSEIFDDQFSVERPDGSNFTLKIRSTKLEDSAMYFCASRAALGSTEAFFGQGTRLTVV.

Turning to this clonotype: The germline gene is not matched at one end of the junction; a read error may be the cause. The chain employs TRBV7-3 and TRBJ1-1; unclear D gene. CDR1 SGHTA and CDR2 FQGTGA come from the germline V gene. The CDR3 totals 13 residues. The CDR3 protein is CASSFLMNTEAFF. CDR3 coding DNA: TGCGCCAGCAGCTTTTTGATGAACACTGAAGCTTTCTTT.

This clonotype was found many times. This sequence joins TRBV6-6 and TRBJ2-7; TRBD2 matches 10 bases. V was clipped by 2 bases and J by 5 bases; unmatched bases: 9. CDR1 and CDR2 from the germline V gene are MNHNY and SVGAGI (reference sequence). The CDR3 is 16 amino acids. The CDR3 spells CASSYDPSGRFHEQYF. Written as DNA, the CDR3 is TGTGCCAGCAGTTACGACCCTAGCGGGAGATTCCACGAGCAGTACTTC.

The chain recombines TRBV7-3 with TRBJ1-4; possibly TRBD1 for D (5 bases). Trimming left V 9 bases short and J 6 bases short, with 17 bases between. This CDR3 contains 14 residues. Per germline, CDR1 SGHTA and CDR2 FQGTGA. Written as DNA, the CDR3 is TGTGCCAGTCTTAGGGGCGCCGGGTATGAAAAACTGTTTTTT. Amino acid sequence: CASLRGAGYEKLFF.

This clonotype was observed at least ten times. V and J are TRBV28 and TRBJ2-3, with TRBD2 identical over 12 bases. V was clipped by 1 base and J by 2 bases; unmatched bases: 13. The CDR3 spans 20 residues. Germline V gene sequence: CDR1 MDHEN, CDR2 SYDVKM. CDR3 bases: TGTGCCAGCAGTTTATACCCTAGCGGGGGGGCCATGGACCTCACAGATACGCAGTATTTT. As protein: CASSLYPSGGAMDLTDTQYF.

This clonotype has only a few counts. The chain couples TRBV12-5 to TRBJ2-3; 7 bases agree with TRBD1. This CDR3 is built from 13 residues. V shed 7 bases and J 1 base; nucleotides not matched to a gene: 2. The germline V gene has CDR1 LGHNT and CDR2 FRNRAP. The CDR3 DNA is TGTGCTAGTGCCGGGACAGGCACAGATACGCAGTATTTT. Encoded protein: CASAGTGTDTQYF.

As for this clonotype: An end of the junction differs from the germline gene, which may be a read error. In DNA form, the CDR3 reads TGTGCCAGCAGTGAAATGGGGGCCTTAAGCTATGGCTACACCTTC. Its protein is CASSEMGALSYGYTF. This chain connects TRBV10-3 to TRBJ1-2, with D possibly TRBD1 on 6 matching bases. The CDR3 is 15 residues long. CDR1 is ENHRY, CDR2 SYGVKD, per germline.

This clonotype was found many times. The CDR3 loop is CASSHYTGSDTDTQYF. In nucleotides, the CDR3 is TGTGCCAGCAGCCACTACACAGGGTCGGACACAGATACGCAGTATTTT. The chain couples TRBV7-9 to TRBJ2-3; weak D call: TRBD1 (6 bases). The germline CDR1 and CDR2 sequences are SEHNR and FQNEAQ (reference sequence). The CDR3 is 16 residues long. V was shortened by 5 bases and J by 2 bases, with 17 bases between the two germline ends.

The gene calls are TRBV7-3 and TRBJ2-2; the D is unclear. Trimming shortened V by 4 bases and J by 6 bases, and 9 bases separated the two germline ends. The CDR3 extends over 13 amino acids. From germline, CDR1 is SGHTA and CDR2 FQGTGA. The CDR3 sequence: CASSSTPAGELFF. The CDR3 nucleotides read TGTGCCAGCAGCTCCACGCCGGCCGGGGAGCTGTTTTTT.

This clonotype was counted ten times or more. The V gene is TRBV5-5, the J gene TRBJ1-4; D unresolved. The V end lost 4 bases, the J end lost 3 bases, and 7 bases lay between the germline ends. The CDR3 is made up of 13 amino acids. Germline V CDR1 and CDR2: SGHKS, YYEKEE (reference sequence). CDR3 in amino acids: CASSRLSNEKLFF. DNA of the CDR3: TGTGCCAGCAGCAGACTATCTAATGAAAAACTGTTTTTT. The variable domain in full, completed from reference TRBV5-5 and TRBJ1-4, reads DAGVTQSPTHLIKTRGQQVTLRCSPISGHKSVSWYQQVLGQGPQFIFQYYEKEERGRGNFPDRFSARQFPNYSSELNVNALLLGDSALYLCASSRLSNEKLFFGSGTQLSVL.